A selection of T cell receptor beta chains follows, all from one sample in a study of CD8 T cells in ankylosing spondylitis. TCRdb passed the 5' RACE reads through MiXCR, listing each CDR3 protein once. This sample yields fewer than 550,000 distinct CDR3 sequences, of which about 5.4% are seen a single time; 3.5% belongs to the top ten. Sequenced material: blood, either unsorted or a sorted T cell fraction (not recorded which). These receptors were obtained from a male donor with ankylosing spondylitis. Both conserved end residues are part of each CDR3. The order of the fields is clone size, V gene, D gene, J gene, CDR3 protein, CDR3 DNA. The D gene is left open where the match is weak. Part of the rows lack a size; the others show once, few, many or a class for expanded clones.

>-|TRBV10-1|-|TRBJ2-1
CASSGGSGLRMLNEQFF
TGCGCCAGCAGTGGAGGGTCGGGATTGAGAATGCTAAATGAGCAGTTCTTC
>many|TRBV5-4|TRBD1|TRBJ2-1
CASSGRDRGNEQFF
TGTGCCAGCAGCGGCCGGGACAGGGGAAATGAGCAGTTCTTC
>many|TRBV6-5|-|TRBJ2-2
CASSYSRDTGELFF
TGTGCCAGCAGTTACTCAAGGGACACCGGGGAGCTGTTTTTT
>-|TRBV11-2|-|TRBJ2-2
CASSLDYRAGELFF
TGTGCCAGCAGCTTAGACTATAGGGCCGGGGAGCTGTTTTTT
>many|TRBV20-1|-|TRBJ2-1
CSARAKPWSSYNEQFF
TGCAGTGCTAGAGCCAAACCGTGGAGCTCCTACAATGAGCAGTTCTTC
>many|TRBV29-1|-|TRBJ1-1
CSALMIQNTEAFF
TGCAGCGCATTGATGATACAGAACACTGAAGCTTTCTTT
>many|TRBV6-5|-|TRBJ1-3
CASSYVRGATIYF
TGTGCCAGCAGTTACGTGAGGGGGGCCACCATATATTTT
>few|TRBV7-2|-|TRBJ2-1
CASTQAGTLRGEQFF
TGTGCCAGCACCCAGGCCGGCACCCTCCGGGGGGAGCAGTTCTTC
>many|TRBV29-1|TRBD2|TRBJ2-1
CSVLSGEPYNEQFF
TGCAGCGTTCTTAGCGGGGAACCCTACAATGAGCAGTTCTTC
>many|TRBV5-1|-|TRBJ1-1
CASSLYRGLGTEAFF
TGCGCCAGCAGCTTGTATCGGGGGCTAGGTACTGAAGCTTTCTTT
>many|TRBV7-2|-|TRBJ2-7
CASSLNTYEQYF
TGTGCCAGCAGCTTAAATACTTACGAGCAGTACTTC
>-|TRBV7-9|-|TRBJ2-7
CASSLVPGGGVGEQYF
TGTGCCAGCAGCTTAGTACCCGGAGGGGGGGTCGGAGAGCAGTACTTC
>-|TRBV6-5|-|TRBJ1-5
CASSHGRISNQPQHF
TGTGCCAGCAGTCACGGGCGGATTAGCAATCAGCCCCAGCATTTT
>many|TRBV20-1|-|TRBJ2-6
CSARDRVSGGANVLTF
TGCAGTGCTAGGGACCGCGTCTCGGGTGGGGCCAACGTCCTGACTTTC
>many|TRBV9|-|TRBJ1-1
CASSVASQGEAFF
TGTGCCAGCAGCGTAGCATCACAGGGAGAAGCTTTCTTT
>many|TRBV5-1|-|TRBJ2-5
CASSLGGRLQETQYF
TGCGCCAGCAGCTTGGGCGGCAGGCTGCAAGAGACCCAGTACTTC
>-|TRBV27|-|TRBJ2-3
CASSWAGRTDTQYF
TGTGCCAGCAGCTGGGCAGGGAGGACAGATACGCAGTATTTT
>many|TRBV4-2|-|TRBJ1-1
CASSQGRLLNLNTEAFF
TGTGCCAGCAGCCAAGGGAGACTCCTGAATCTGAACACTGAAGCTTTCTTT
>many|TRBV10-3|-|TRBJ2-1
CAISSEPGQEQFF
TGTGCCATCAGTAGCGAACCGGGACAAGAGCAGTTCTTC
>-|TRBV7-2|TRBD1|TRBJ1-5
CASSRDRHNQPQHF
TGTGCCAGCAGCCGGGACAGGCATAATCAGCCCCAGCATTTT
>many|TRBV7-2|TRBD2|TRBJ2-3
CASIAPWTSGGTDTQYF
TGTGCCAGCATCGCGCCCTGGACTAGCGGTGGCACAGATACGCAGTATTTT
>many|TRBV6-5|TRBD1|TRBJ2-7
CASSYSTHRGTYEQYF
TGTGCCAGCAGTTACTCAACCCACAGGGGAACCTACGAGCAGTACTTC
>many|TRBV27|TRBD1|TRBJ2-1
CASSPTEPGQGIYNEQFF
TGTGCCAGCAGTCCCACAGAACCGGGACAGGGAATCTACAATGAGCAGTTCTTC
>many|TRBV15|-|TRBJ1-5
CATSSHPGPGGSNQPQHF
TGTGCCACCAGCAGCCATCCGGGACCGGGGGGGAGCAATCAGCCCCAGCATTTT
>many|TRBV20-1|TRBD1|TRBJ2-5
CSARDQGAGETQYF
TGCAGTGCTAGAGACCAGGGGGCAGGAGAGACCCAGTACTTC
>many|TRBV5-1|-|TRBJ2-1
CASTEFGEQFF
TGCGCCAGCACCGAATTTGGTGAGCAGTTCTTC
>many|TRBV12-3/TRBV12-4|-|TRBJ2-7
CASSPIGAGSYEQYF
TGTGCCAGCAGTCCCATAGGGGCGGGCTCCTACGAGCAGTACTTC
>many|TRBV20-1|-|TRBJ1-1
CSARDAGGADSTEAFF
TGCAGTGCTAGAGATGCGGGAGGAGCGGACAGCACTGAAGCTTTCTTT
>many|TRBV29-1|-|TRBJ2-5
CSVGTRRETQYF
TGCAGCGTGGGGACAAGGCGAGAGACCCAGTACTTC
>many|TRBV4-3|-|TRBJ2-3
CASSQDPLSTDTQYF
TGCGCCAGCAGCCAAGATCCCCTGAGCACAGATACGCAGTATTTT
>many|TRBV20-1|-|TRBJ2-1
CSASGGEAYNEQFF
TGCAGTGCTAGTGGGGGAGAGGCCTACAATGAGCAGTTCTTC
>many|TRBV5-1|-|TRBJ1-2
CASRPWTDPGYTF
TGCGCCAGCAGACCATGGACTGACCCTGGCTACACCTTC
>few|TRBV27|TRBD2|TRBJ2-7
CASTSMKSGRAYEQYF
TGTGCCAGCACTTCAATGAAGAGCGGGAGGGCCTACGAGCAGTACTTC
>many|TRBV27|TRBD2|TRBJ2-7
CASSLLLAGRDEQYF
TGTGCCAGCAGTTTATTGCTAGCGGGACGCGACGAGCAGTACTTC
>many|TRBV29-1|-|TRBJ1-2
CSVESGLYGYTF
TGCAGCGTTGAATCTGGACTCTATGGCTACACCTTC
>many|TRBV4-3|TRBD1|TRBJ2-2
CASSQEGWDRGNGELFF
TGCGCCAGCAGCCAAGAAGGGTGGGACAGGGGTAATGGGGAGCTGTTTTTT
>many|TRBV4-2|-|TRBJ1-5
CASSQAQPSNQPQHF
TGTGCCAGCAGCCAAGCCCAACCGTCCAATCAGCCCCAGCATTTT
>few|TRBV12-3/TRBV12-4|-|TRBJ2-1
CASSLEASRSSYNEQFF
TGTGCCAGCAGTTTAGAGGCTAGCCGGAGCTCCTACAATGAGCAGTTCTTC